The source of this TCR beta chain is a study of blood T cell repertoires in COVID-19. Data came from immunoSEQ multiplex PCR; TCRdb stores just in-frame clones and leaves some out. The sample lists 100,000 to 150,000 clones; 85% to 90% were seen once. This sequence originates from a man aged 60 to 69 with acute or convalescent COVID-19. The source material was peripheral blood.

The CDR3 spells CASSRTRYNEQFF. CDR3 nucleotides: TGTGCCAGCAGTCGGACACGCTACAATGAGCAGTTCTTC. The chain recombines TRBV6-6 with TRBJ2-1, with D perhaps matching TRBD1 (5 bases). V was pared by 5 bases and J by 3 bases, with 8 bases between. Germline V CDR1 and CDR2: MNHNY, SVGAGI (reference sequence). This CDR3 has 13 amino acids.